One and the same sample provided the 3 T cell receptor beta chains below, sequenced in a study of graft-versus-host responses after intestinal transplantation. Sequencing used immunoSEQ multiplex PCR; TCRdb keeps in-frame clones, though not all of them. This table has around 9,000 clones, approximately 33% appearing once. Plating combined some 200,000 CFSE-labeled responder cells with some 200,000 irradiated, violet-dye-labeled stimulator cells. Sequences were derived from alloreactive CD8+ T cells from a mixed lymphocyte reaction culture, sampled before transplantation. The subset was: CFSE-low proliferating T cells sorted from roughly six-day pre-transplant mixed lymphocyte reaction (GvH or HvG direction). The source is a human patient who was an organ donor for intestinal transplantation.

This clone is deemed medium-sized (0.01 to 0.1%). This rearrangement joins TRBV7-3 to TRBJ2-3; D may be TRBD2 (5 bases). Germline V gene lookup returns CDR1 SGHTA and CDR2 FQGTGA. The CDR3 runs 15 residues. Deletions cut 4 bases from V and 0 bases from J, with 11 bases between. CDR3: CASSSGLLSTDTQYF. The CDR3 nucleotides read TGTGCCAGCAGCTCCGGACTCCTTAGCACAGATACGCAGTATTTT. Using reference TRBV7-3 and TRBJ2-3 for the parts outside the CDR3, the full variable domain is GAGVSQTPSNKVTEKGKYVELRCDPISGHTALYWYRQSLGQGPEFLIYFQGTGAADDSGLPNDRFFAVRPEGSVSTLKIQRTERGDSAVYLCASSSGLLSTDTQYFGPGTRLTVL.

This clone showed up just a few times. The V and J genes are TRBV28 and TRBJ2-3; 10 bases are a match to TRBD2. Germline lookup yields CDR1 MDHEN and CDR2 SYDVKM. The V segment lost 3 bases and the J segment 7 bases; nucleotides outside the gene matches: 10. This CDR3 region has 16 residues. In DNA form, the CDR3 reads TGTGCCAGCAGTTTCCCCCTTGGACTAGCGGACTATACGCAGTATTTT. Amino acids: CASSFPLGLADYTQYF.

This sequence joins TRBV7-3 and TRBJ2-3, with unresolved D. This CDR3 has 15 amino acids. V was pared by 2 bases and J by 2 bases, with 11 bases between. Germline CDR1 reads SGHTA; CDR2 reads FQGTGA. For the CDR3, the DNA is TGTGCCAGCAGCTTAGGCTTTTCCTCCACAGATACGCAGTATTTT. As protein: CASSLGFSSTDTQYF.